This T cell receptor (beta chain) comes out of a study of CD8+ T cells in alopecia areata (dated by TCRdb to the late 2010s). Regarding the study in general: To study T cell clonal expansion in alopecia areata, the researchers applied high-throughput TCRbeta sequencing to both the C3H/HeJ mouse model and human patients. On the human side, TCRbeta sequencing was run on scalp tissue and on sorted CD4+ and CD8+ peripheral blood T cells from healthy controls and from alopecia areata patients with either patchy or totalis/universalis disease. Clonality in the scalp was compared among normal scalp (n=4), patchy alopecia areata scalp (n=8), and alopecia totalis/universalis scalp (n=8). RNA was obtained with the PAXgene miRNA kit for fixed scalp, the miRNeasy kit for PBMCs, and the RNeasy kit for mouse skin. TCRbeta CDR3 regions were amplified by immunoSEQ multiplex PCR using 35 Vbeta forward and 13 Jbeta reverse primers. Findings and caveats that apply to the study as a whole: Compared with normal scalp, lesional scalp had higher clonality and more expanded CD8+ clones, particularly in alopecia totalis/universalis, a pattern that suggests antigenic drive. Shared TCR sequences between patients were less evident than in mice, which may be partly attributable to HLA diversity in the patient population. Scalp TCR repertoire analysis is complicated because resident alphabeta T cells in normal human skin are also sequenced, whereas mouse skin is dominated by gammadelta T cells.

About this clone itself: The antigen it binds to is not known. Per-base qualities were not stored, and no clone one base away is much larger.

In a handful of patients from the biomarker study, CD4+ cells were sorted further to obtain CD25+CD127- cells. Peripheral blood and lesional scalp punch biopsies were obtained from patients with alopecia areata. PBMCs were isolated by density centrifugation and stained for CD3, CD4 and CD8, and CD4+ and CD8+ T cells were sorted on a FACSAria. As part of a multicenter biomarker study, untreated alopecia areata patients were recruited. The library was prepared using the immunoSEQ multiplex PCR assay. For TCR sequencing, RNA was extracted from every sample and reverse transcribed into cDNA to serve as template. First-strand cDNA was synthesized using SuperScript III with a 2:1 mix of oligo-dT and random hexamers. A synthetic immune receptor repertoire was used to measure amplification bias, and any remaining bias was corrected computationally. As for the original processing: Raw reads were preprocessed for error removal, and CDR3 was defined according to IMGT conventions as running from the conserved cysteine to phenylalanine. Clonality was computed as 1 minus the Shannon entropy, with the entropy normalized by log2 of the number of productive unique TCRs. Whether scalp clones were CD4 or CD8 was inferred by matching scalp TCRbeta sequences against CD4 and CD8 repertoires sorted from blood. TCRdb carries this immuneACCESS record with in-frame sequences only. Its versions omit some clonotypes, under half of them owing to an unresolved V gene in the studies checked, with the rest unexplained. V, J and clone size were drawn from that table, and D and trimming were deduced from the DNA. The sample data list about 37,000 clones, and around 57% of these were observed just once. The top ten clonotypes cover roughly 1.8% of the sample.

Sequencing used CD4+ Tregs sorted from blood. This sequence was found in a human donor with alopecia areata.

The CDR3 here reads CASSQVRAPTSTEAFF. The DNA sequence is given as TGCGCCAGCAGCCAAGTCAGGGCGCCTACAAGCACTGAAGCTTTCTTT. The chain is made from TRBV4-1 and TRBJ1-1, with a weak D call of TRBD1 (5 bases match). CDR1 and CDR2 are read off the germline V gene as MGHRA and YSYEKL. V is pared back by 1 base and J by 4 bases, with 16 bases lying between the germline termini. The CDR3 spans 16 residues, from the cysteine through the phenylalanine. CDR3 DNA only is kept here, 48 bases in frame from base 1.